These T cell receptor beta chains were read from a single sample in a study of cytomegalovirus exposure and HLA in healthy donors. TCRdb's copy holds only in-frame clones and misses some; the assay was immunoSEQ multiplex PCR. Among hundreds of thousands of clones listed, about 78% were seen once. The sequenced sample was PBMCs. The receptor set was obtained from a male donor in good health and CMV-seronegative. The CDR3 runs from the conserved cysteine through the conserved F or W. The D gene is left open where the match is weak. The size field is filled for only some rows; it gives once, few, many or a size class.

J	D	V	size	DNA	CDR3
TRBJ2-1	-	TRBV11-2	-	TGTGCCAGCAGCTTGCCGGGATCCTACAATGAGCAGTTCTTC	CASSLPGSYNEQFF
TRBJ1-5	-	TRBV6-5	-	TGTGCCAGCAGGCCAGACAGCCGCAATCAGCCCCAGCATTTT	CASRPDSRNQPQHF
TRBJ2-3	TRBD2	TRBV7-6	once	TGTGCCAGCAGCTTAGCGGGAAGCGGGAGGGTCCCTTACCCCACAGATACGCAGTATTTT	CASSLAGSGRVPYPTDTQYF
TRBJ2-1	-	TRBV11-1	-	TGTGCCAGCAGCTTAGTACTTCCCCCCTACAATGAGCAGTTCTTC	CASSLVLPPYNEQFF
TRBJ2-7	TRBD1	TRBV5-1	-	TGCGCCAGCAGCCAGCGGACAGGGAGAAGCTACGAGCAGTACTTC	CASSQRTGRSYEQYF
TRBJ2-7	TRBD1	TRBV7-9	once	TGTGCCAGCAGCTTAAACCCAGGGGGTGAGCAGTACTTC	CASSLNPGGEQYF
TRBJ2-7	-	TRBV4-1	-	TGCGCCAGCAGCTTAAGCACACCGGGATCCCCGGGAGACGAGCAGTACTTC	CASSLSTPGSPGDEQYF
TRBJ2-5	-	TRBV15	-	TGTGCCACCAGCAGAGATCGGGTCAGCCAAGAGACCCAGTACTTC	CATSRDRVSQETQYF
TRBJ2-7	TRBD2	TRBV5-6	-	TGTGCCAGCAGCTTGGTGCGGGAGGCATCCTACGAGCAGTACTTC	CASSLVREASYEQYF
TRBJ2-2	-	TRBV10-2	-	TGCGCCAGCGCCCCCGGGACTCCAGTGGGGGAGCTGTTTTTT	CASAPGTPVGELFF
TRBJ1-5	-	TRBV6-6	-	TGTGCTTCTACGGGGGGAGATTATAGCAATCAGCCCCAGCATTTT	CASTGGDYSNQPQHF
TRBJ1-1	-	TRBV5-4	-	TGTGCCAGCAGCTTGGTGATTTCAGGCGATACTGAAGCTTTCTTT	CASSLVISGDTEAFF
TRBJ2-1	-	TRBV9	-	TGTGCCAGCAGCTCAGACACAGGGAGCTACAATGAGCAGTTCTTC	CASSSDTGSYNEQFF